A selection of T cell receptor beta chains follows, all from one sample in a study of cytomegalovirus exposure and HLA in healthy donors. Method: immunoSEQ multiplex PCR; TCRdb's copy keeps in-frame clones and lacks some. This sample has about 95,000 clones, with about 73% found just once. Specimen: PBMCs. The receptors here all came from a woman aged 45-65 years in good health and CMV-seropositive. Each CDR3 is given with its conserved first and last residue. A D gene is named only where the DNA matches it firmly. Size values are once, few and many counts, or a class for expanded clones, and some rows have none.

clone size: -; J gene: TRBJ2-1; V gene: TRBV4-1; D gene: TRBD2; CDR3 DNA: TGCGCCAGCAGCCAATCTATGAGCGGGAGAAATGAGCAGTTCTTC; CDR3 protein: CASSQSMSGRNEQFF
clone size: -; J gene: TRBJ1-5; V gene: TRBV19; D gene: TRBD1; CDR3 DNA: TGTGCCAGTAGTATACTACAGGGGGCGAGGGATCAGCCCCAGCATTTT; CDR3 protein: CASSILQGARDQPQHF
clone size: -; J gene: TRBJ2-7; V gene: TRBV19; D gene: -; CDR3 DNA: TGTGCCAGTACACAGGGTCACGAGCAGTACTTC; CDR3 protein: CASTQGHEQYF
clone size: -; J gene: TRBJ2-1; V gene: TRBV9; D gene: TRBD2; CDR3 DNA: TGTGCCAGCAGCCCCCGGGACTACCCCCTTGAGCAGTTCTTC; CDR3 protein: CASSPRDYPLEQFF
clone size: -; J gene: TRBJ1-2; V gene: TRBV5-1; D gene: -; CDR3 DNA: TGCGCCAGCAGCTGGGAGGCAGGGAGCTACACCTTC; CDR3 protein: CASSWEAGSYTF
clone size: -; J gene: TRBJ1-1; V gene: TRBV27; D gene: -; CDR3 DNA: TGTGCCAGCAGGCCCGGGGGGGGCTGGAGCACTGAAGCTTTCTTT; CDR3 protein: CASRPGGGWSTEAFF
clone size: once; J gene: TRBJ1-4; V gene: TRBV19; D gene: -; CDR3 DNA: TGTGCCAGTAGTACCGGACAGCGCGCTAATGAAAAACTGTTTTTT; CDR3 protein: CASSTGQRANEKLFF
clone size: -; J gene: TRBJ2-5; V gene: TRBV2; D gene: TRBD1; CDR3 DNA: TGTGCCAGCAGACCTGGGACAGGCCGAGAGACCCAGTACTTC; CDR3 protein: CASRPGTGRETQYF
clone size: -; J gene: TRBJ2-5; V gene: TRBV6-1; D gene: -; CDR3 DNA: TGTGCCAGCAAGGAGGTTGGTCGAGAGACCCAGTACTTC; CDR3 protein: CASKEVGRETQYF
clone size: -; J gene: TRBJ2-7; V gene: TRBV2; D gene: -; CDR3 DNA: TGTGCCAGTGGACAGCTGAAAAGCTCCTACGAGCAGTACTTC; CDR3 protein: CASGQLKSSYEQYF
clone size: once; J gene: TRBJ2-2; V gene: TRBV5-4; D gene: -; CDR3 DNA: TGTGCCAGCAACCTCGACCCGGGTCCTCCTTCGGGCGGGGAGCTGTTTTTT; CDR3 protein: CASNLDPGPPSGGELFF
clone size: -; J gene: TRBJ2-1; V gene: TRBV6-1; D gene: -; CDR3 DNA: TGTGCCACCCATACTAGCCCGAATGAGCAGTTCTTC; CDR3 protein: CATHTSPNEQFF
clone size: -; J gene: TRBJ2-7; V gene: TRBV28; D gene: TRBD2; CDR3 DNA: TGTGCCAGCAGTTGGGGGGGGGAAGGTCGCGAGCAGTACTTC; CDR3 protein: CASSWGGEGREQYF
clone size: -; J gene: TRBJ2-7; V gene: TRBV30; D gene: -; CDR3 DNA: TGTGCCTGGAGTGCCCTTTCAGGGGCCTACGAGCAGTACTTC; CDR3 protein: CAWSALSGAYEQYF
clone size: few; J gene: TRBJ2-3; V gene: TRBV5-4; D gene: TRBD2; CDR3 DNA: TGTGCCAGCAGCTTGACTAGCGGGAGGGGAAATACGCAGTATTTT; CDR3 protein: CASSLTSGRGNTQYF
clone size: -; J gene: TRBJ2-7; V gene: TRBV11-2; D gene: TRBD1; CDR3 DNA: TGTGCCAGCAGCTTGACAGGGGACTCCTACGAGCAGTACTTC; CDR3 protein: CASSLTGDSYEQYF
clone size: -; J gene: TRBJ2-6; V gene: TRBV6-5; D gene: -; CDR3 DNA: TGTGCCAGCAGTTACTCTCCCCCTTCTGGGGCCAACGTTCTGACTTTC; CDR3 protein: CASSYSPPSGANVLTF
clone size: few; J gene: TRBJ1-5; V gene: TRBV4-3; D gene: TRBD1; CDR3 DNA: TGCGCCAGCAGCCTGGACAGGGGTGGTCAGCCCCAGCATTTT; CDR3 protein: CASSLDRGGQPQHF
clone size: -; J gene: TRBJ2-5; V gene: TRBV28; D gene: TRBD2; CDR3 DNA: TGTGCCAGCAGTTCCCTAGCGGGAGGGCCCCACGAGACCCAGTACTTC; CDR3 protein: CASSSLAGGPHETQYF
clone size: -; J gene: TRBJ2-3; V gene: TRBV28; D gene: TRBD2; CDR3 DNA: TGTGCCAGCAGTTTATTGGGACTAGCCCTCACAGATACGCAGTATTTT; CDR3 protein: CASSLLGLALTDTQYF
clone size: -; J gene: TRBJ1-3; V gene: TRBV29-1; D gene: -; CDR3 DNA: TGCAGCGTCCGCGCCCGGAACACCATATATTTT; CDR3 protein: CSVRARNTIYF
clone size: -; J gene: TRBJ1-1; V gene: TRBV11-2; D gene: -; CDR3 DNA: TGTGCCAGCAGCTTTTCAAGCGTGTTGGGCACTGAAGCTTTCTTT; CDR3 protein: CASSFSSVLGTEAFF
clone size: few; J gene: TRBJ2-7; V gene: TRBV18; D gene: -; CDR3 DNA: TGTGCCAGCTCACCACTCAGGACAGACCTCTCCTACGAGCAGTACTTC; CDR3 protein: CASSPLRTDLSYEQYF
clone size: -; J gene: TRBJ1-3; V gene: TRBV28; D gene: -; CDR3 DNA: TGTGTCTCCGACCCTGGGGACACTGGAAACACCATATATTTT; CDR3 protein: CVSDPGDTGNTIYF